The clone carrying this TCR beta chain was observed many times. Antigen specificity is unknown. The data derive from a study of early T cells in non-severe SARS-CoV-2 infection. Background on the study: Whole-blood bulk RNA, unsorted, was sequenced, and chains were unpaired.

Overall study results and limits: CD4 and private specificities were missed by VDJdb matching, which favored anti-spike CD8 responses.

One entry per CDR3 protein results from TCRdb running MiXCR on the 5' RACE reads. The table includes tens of thousands of distinct CDR3 sequences, over 4.5% detected once. Sequencing was carried out using whole blood. The sequence came from an adult who was a healthcare worker with PCR-confirmed SARS-CoV-2 infection or an uninfected control (not recorded which).

CDR3 bases: TGCGCCAGCAGCTTCTTAGGATCCTCCTACGAGCAGTACTTC. Residues: CASSFLGSSYEQYF. The rearrangement uses TRBV5-1 and TRBJ2-7; no definite D call. Germline lookup yields CDR1 SGHRS and CDR2 YFSETQ. V was pared by 2 bases and J by 0 bases, with 9 bases between. CDR3 length equals 14 residues.